This record concerns one T cell receptor (beta chain) sequence. Per sample, roughly 94,000 TCR templates underwent assay. Sequencing was performed with immunoSEQ multiplex PCR; in TCRdb, only in-frame clones are kept and a portion is missing. The sample shows about 52,000 clones, roughly 97% of them seen only once. The ends lost 0 bases at V and 6 bases at J; junction bases unmatched: 11. The CDR3 covers 15 residues. Germline CDR1 is GTSNPN and CDR2 is SVGIG (reference sequence). The entry originates in a study of siplizumab effects on memory and regulatory T cells. In a few donor pairs, unstimulated naive, memory, effector memory and TEMRA subsets were sequenced.

Source material: naive CD4+ T cells sorted from blood. V usage is TRBV30 and J usage is TRBJ2-7, with 7 positions matching TRBD1. The origin of this receptor is a human donor in good health. CDR3 nucleotide sequence: TGTGCCTGGAGTGTCGGGACAGCCGCCCTTGGCGAGCAGTACTTC. Amino acid sequence: CAWSVGTAALGEQYF.